The 15 T cell receptor beta chains presented below share a single source sample, sequenced in a study of beta chain features in type 1 diabetes (dated by TCRdb to the late 2010s). The method behind the library was the immunoSEQ multiplex PCR assay. The entire amount of isolated RNA was reverse transcribed using the High Capacity cDNA Reverse Transcription Kit, so the sequenced TCRB transcripts were expressed ones. TCRdb limited this immuneACCESS table to in-frame rearrangements with V and J called. A share of clones is missing; checked studies link under half to unresolved V genes, and the rest is unexplained. Counted in this sample were 850,000 to 900,000 clones; roughly a sixth of them appeared once. About 0.025% of the sample comes from the top ten. What was sequenced was naive CD4+ T cells from blood. The cell subset or site label on this specimen signifies: true naive CD4+ T cells. These TCRs come from a woman aged 18-29 years in good health.

The sample holds a few counts of this clone. The chain couples TRBV28 to TRBJ2-2; no definite D call. V lost 8 bases and J lost 7, with 11 bases in between. The germline V gene has CDR1 MDHEN and CDR2 SYDVKM. The CDR3 is made up of 12 amino acids. Here the CDR3 DNA reads TGTGCCAGCCTAAGGTACAACGGGGAGCTGTTTTTT. Protein product: CASLRYNGELFF.

With regard to this clone: The same CDR3 also results from other DNA sequences found in this sample. The chain carries TRBV5-4 and TRBJ2-7, with TRBD2 matching 7 bases. Germline CDR1 is SGHNT and CDR2 is YYREEE (reference sequence). There are 14 residues in the CDR3. V was clipped by 5 bases and J by 0 bases; unmatched bases: 5. The CDR3 sequence: CASSPGLSSYEQYF. The CDR3, as DNA: TGTGCCAGCAGTCCGGGACTAAGCTCCTACGAGCAGTACTTC.

The chain is built from TRBV15 and TRBJ2-1; D is tentatively TRBD1 or TRBD2 (5 bases each). The germline V gene has CDR1 LNHNV and CDR2 YYDKDF (reference sequence). There are 17 residues in the CDR3. Trimming took off 3 bases at V and 7 bases at J, with 22 bases between the two ends. CDR3 amino acids: CATSSGTIEGFGNEQFF. CDR3 nucleotide sequence: TGTGCCACCAGCAGTGGGACCATCGAAGGCTTTGGTAATGAGCAGTTCTTC.

This chain links TRBV19 with TRBJ2-3, with a weak D call TRBD2 (5 bases). Trimming cost V 8 bases and J 6 bases, with 21 bases left between them. Germline values: CDR1 LNHDA, CDR2 SQIVND (reference sequence). The CDR3 runs 15 residues. The CDR3 region has the DNA TGTGCCAGTGGCGGGTCCGAAACCTCCGCGGATACGCAGTATTTT. Protein sequence: CASGGSETSADTQYF.

This clone showed up just a few times. This rearrangement joins TRBV18 to TRBJ1-5; TRBD1 matches 8 bases. V was pared by 4 bases and J by 4 bases, with 6 bases of the junction left unmatched. This CDR3 region has 15 residues. The germline V gene has CDR1 KGHSH and CDR2 LQKENI. The CDR3 DNA reads TGTGCCAGCTCACGACTGACAGGGGCAAATCAGCCCCAGCATTTT. This sequence encodes CASSRLTGANQPQHF.

The J gene is TRBJ1-1, the V gene TRBV7-8; D not resolved. The CDR3 runs 13 residues. CDR1 and CDR2 from the germline V gene are SGHVS and FQNEAQ. Trimming left V 3 bases short and J 1 base short, with 6 bases between. In DNA, the CDR3 is TGTGCCAGCAGCTTTAGGGCGAACACTGAAGCTTTCTTT. Protein sequence: CASSFRANTEAFF.

The chain has TRBV27 and TRBJ2-7; tentatively, D is TRBD1 or TRBD2 (7 bases each). Trimming cost V 8 bases and J 2 bases, with 22 bases left between them. The CDR3 spans 16 residues. Germline V CDR1 and CDR2: MNHEY, SMNVEV (reference sequence). CDR3 sequence reads: CASQGGDPGGPYEQYF. CDR3 nucleotides: TGTGCCAGCCAGGGGGGGGACCCAGGTGGCCCCTACGAGCAGTACTTC.

This clone was observed a handful of times. The gene calls are TRBV20-1 and TRBJ1-2; D not certain. CDR1 DFQATT and CDR2 SNEGSKA come from the germline V gene (reference sequence). V shed 3 bases and J shed 5 bases, with 7 bases lying between them. The CDR3 is 11 residues long. The CDR3 DNA follows: TGCAGTGCTAGGGCCTCATATGGCTACACCTTC. Amino acid sequence: CSARASYGYTF.

This clone has just a few counts. V is TRBV27 and J is TRBJ2-7; 14 bases line up with TRBD2. The CDR3 is 16 amino acids. The germline gives CDR1 MNHEY, CDR2 SMNVEV (reference sequence). With V trimmed by 5 bases and J by 4 bases, 7 bases remained unmatched. The CDR3 DNA is TGTGCCAGCAGTCCCTACCGACTAGCGGGAGGGTACGAGCAGTACTTC. It codes for CASSPYRLAGGYEQYF.

The chain carries TRBV7-9 and TRBJ1-2, with D possibly being TRBD1 (6 bases). Germline V gives CDR1 SEHNR, CDR2 FQNEAQ (reference sequence). The V end lost 4 bases, the J end lost 1 base, and 19 bases lay between the germline ends. This CDR3 has 17 residues. Here the CDR3 DNA reads TGTGCCAGCAGCTCCGACAGGCCGAGGGCCCGTAACTATGGCTACACCTTC. Protein sequence: CASSSDRPRARNYGYTF.

This chain links TRBV11-2 with TRBJ2-2; 7 bases align to TRBD2. This CDR3 spans 15 amino acids. V shed 5 bases, J shed 0 bases, and the junction held 3 bases outside the gene matches. Per germline, CDR1 SGHAT and CDR2 FQNNGV. CDR3 nucleotide sequence: TGTGCCAGCAGCCCAAGCGGGACGAACACCGGGGAGCTGTTTTTT. Amino acids: CASSPSGTNTGELFF.

The chain couples TRBV10-3 to TRBJ2-5; possibly TRBD1 for D (5 bases). Near its end, the DNA agrees better with TRBJ2-7, so the J call may be wrong. The CDR3 consists of 13 residues. Looked up from germline, CDR1 is ENHRY and CDR2 is SYGVKD. The CDR3 region is CAISEGAEYEQYF. The CDR3 DNA reads TGTGCCATCAGTGAGGGGGCCGAGTACGAGCAGTACTTC.

The chain couples TRBV29-1 to TRBJ2-6; D is ambiguous. CDR3 length: 12 amino acids. Germline CDR1 SQVTM, CDR2 ANQGSEA. The CDR3 DNA sequence: TGCAGTGCAACTTCTGGGGCCAACGTCCTGACTTTC. Translation: CSATSGANVLTF.

This clone has a handful of counts. The V and J genes are TRBV19 and TRBJ1-1, with no clear D. This CDR3 has 15 amino acids. The V end lost 3 bases, the J end lost 4 bases, and 15 bases lay between the germline ends. The V gene's germline CDR1 is LNHDA and CDR2 SQIVND (reference sequence). CDR3 protein: CASSILGRQTTEAFF. For the CDR3, the DNA is TGTGCCAGTAGTATTCTCGGGAGGCAGACCACTGAAGCTTTCTTT.

The chain combines TRBV4-3 with TRBJ1-5; D possibly corresponds to TRBD1 (5 bases). Trimming cost V 3 bases and J 5 bases, with 8 bases left between them. In germline, CDR1 is LGHNA, CDR2 YSLEER. CDR3 size: 13 residues. In DNA, the CDR3 is TGCGCCAGCAGCCAGAAACAGGATCAGCCCCAGCATTTT. This gives the protein CASSQKQDQPQHF.